What follows are 22 T cell receptor beta chains derived from one specimen sequenced in a study of OX40 agonist ivuxolimab in advanced cancers. Libraries were prepared by immunoSEQ multiplex PCR; TCRdb keeps only in-frame clonotypes and omits some of them. The table shows around 86,000 clones, with around four fifths occurring only once. Material: CD4+ or CD8+ T cells sorted from blood, obtained in a trial of the OX40 agonist ivuxolimab. The receptors originated from an adult with an advanced solid tumor such as melanoma, head and neck, liver or kidney cancer.

The chain employs TRBV28 and TRBJ2-7; 9 bases line up with TRBD1. Per the germline V gene, CDR1 is MDHEN and CDR2 is SYDVKM. The CDR3 totals 19 residues. V trimming: 4 bases; J trimming: 3 bases; junction bases outside the gene matches: 19. The DNA for the CDR3 is TGTGCCAGCAGTTCCGCGCCGGGACAGGGTACCTCTTCGATCTACGAGCAGTACTTC. Protein product: CASSSAPGQGTSSIYEQYF.

This chain connects TRBV7-2 to TRBJ2-7; tentatively, D is TRBD2 (7 bases). The CDR3 is 16 residues long. CDR1 SGHTA and CDR2 FQGNSA come from the germline V gene. V dropped 1 base and J dropped 3 bases, with 16 bases sitting between them. In DNA, the CDR3 is TGTGCCAGCAGCTTAGGGGGGGGGCCAGGGTACTACGAGCAGTACTTC. Protein sequence: CASSLGGGPGYYEQYF.

A note on this clone: One end of the junction is discordant with germline, which a read error may explain. V is TRBV15 and J is TRBJ1-1; 8 positions agree with TRBD1. CDR3 length equals 15 residues. The germline V gene has CDR1 LNHNV and CDR2 YYDKDF (reference sequence). The CDR3, as DNA: TGTGCCACCAGCAGAGATCAGTCCGGGACAGGTTATCGCCTCTTT. Encoded protein: CATSRDQSGTGYRLF.

The chain joins TRBV6-5 to TRBJ2-1; 8 bases are a match to TRBD2. Losses at the gene ends were 4 bases for V and 10 bases for J; bases not matched to a gene: 9. The CDR3 is 14 residues long. Germline V gene lookup returns CDR1 MNHEY and CDR2 SVGAGI. The CDR3 coding sequence is TGTGCCAGCAGTTCCTCACTAGCGGCTGGGGAGCAGTTCTTC. Amino acid sequence: CASSSSLAAGEQFF.

The V gene is TRBV18, the J gene TRBJ2-7; D unclear. Between the trimmed V and J ends, which lost 3 bases and 3 bases, there was a span of 12 bases. Germline assignment: CDR1 KGHSH and CDR2 LQKENI. CDR3 length: 14 residues. The CDR3 loop is CASSPNGALYEQYV. The DNA for the CDR3 is TGTGCCAGCTCACCTAACGGCGCCCTCTACGAGCAGTACGTC.

The chain combines TRBV5-6 with TRBJ2-7; perhaps TRBD2 as D (6 bases). The CDR3 consists of 15 residues. Germline V gives CDR1 SGHDT, CDR2 YYEEEE. The V end lost 3 bases, the J end lost 6 bases, and 19 bases lay between the germline ends. The CDR3 DNA sequence: TGTGCCAGCAGCTCGCCGGGACTTCAATCATTCGAGCAGTACGTC. Translating it yields CASSSPGLQSFEQYV.

As to this clone: The junction and the germline gene differ at one end; a read error may be behind it. V usage is TRBV18 and J usage is TRBJ2-2, with D perhaps TRBD1 (6 bases). The CDR3 runs 15 residues. CDR1 and CDR2 (germline): KGHSH, LQKENI. In DNA form, the CDR3 reads TGTGCCAGCTCACCACCGGGGACACCAACCGAGGAGCTGTTTTTT. Its protein is CASSPPGTPTEELFF.

The chain uses TRBV18 and TRBJ2-7, with 12 bases that match TRBD1. CDR1 is KGHSH and CDR2 is LQKENI in the germline V gene. The CDR3 contains 14 residues. After removal of 4 bases from V and 6 bases from J, the junction contained 4 bases not matched to a gene. The CDR3 region has the DNA TGTGCCAGCTCACGGGGGACAGGGGGCGCCGAGCAGTACGTC. It codes for CASSRGTGGAEQYV.

The V call is TRBV11-2, the J call TRBJ1-2; 9 nucleotides line up with TRBD1. The CDR3 is 14 amino acids. Germline CDR1 is SGHAT and CDR2 is FQNNGV. Germline trimming cut 6 bases from V and 4 bases from J; bases unmatched to any gene: 6. The CDR3 reads CASRNPGQGYGYTF. CDR3 sequence (DNA): TGTGCCAGCAGAAACCCGGGACAGGGCTATGGCTACACCTTC.

The V and J genes are TRBV30 and TRBJ1-4, with TRBD1 as a possible D gene (5 bases). This CDR3 contains 14 residues. The V and J ends lost 0 bases and 8 bases respectively, with 13 bases between them. Germline V CDR1 and CDR2: GTSNPN, SVGIG (reference sequence). The CDR3 nucleotides are TGTGCCTGGAGTGTAGGGACGGGAAGGGAAAAACTGTTTTTT. It translates to CAWSVGTGREKLFF.

This sequence joins TRBV5-4 and TRBJ1-3, with D perhaps TRBD1 (5 bases). This CDR3 contains 15 residues. Per germline, CDR1 SGHNT and CDR2 YYREEE (reference sequence). Trimming shortened V by 3 bases and J by 0 bases, and 10 bases separated the two germline ends. DNA for the CDR3: TGTGCCAGCAGCTCGGACATTAGCTCTGGAAACACCATATATTTT. It translates to CASSSDISSGNTIYF.

With respect to this clone: Other DNA sequences within the sample encode an identical CDR3. The chain carries TRBV7-2 and TRBJ2-1; 8 nucleotides match TRBD2. The germline V gene encodes CDR1 SGHTA and CDR2 FQGNSA. The CDR3 spans 12 residues. The V segment lost 5 bases and the J segment 9 bases; nucleotides outside the gene matches: 3. CDR3 region: CASSLGGGEQFF. The CDR3 region has the DNA TGTGCCAGCAGCCTCGGGGGGGGTGAGCAGTTCTTC.

The chain has TRBV7-2 and TRBJ2-7, with D possibly matching TRBD2 (6 bases). The CDR3 covers 13 residues. Germline CDR1 and CDR2: SGHTA and FQGNSA. V was trimmed by 3 bases and J by 4 bases, leaving 10 bases between them. DNA for the CDR3: TGTGCCAGCAGCTTGGGGGGTCGGTACGAGCAGTACTTC. This sequence encodes CASSLGGRYEQYF. Full variable domain (rest looked up from reference TRBV7-2 and TRBJ2-7): GAGVSQSPSNKVTEKGKDVELRCDPISGHTALYWYRQSLGQGLEFLIYFQGNSAPDKSGLPSDRFSAERTGGSVSTLTIQRTQQEDSAVYLCASSLGGRYEQYFGPGTRLTVT.

CDR3 nucleotide sequence: TGTGCCAGCAGTCCGGGGGAGACCCAGTACTTC. This sequence encodes CASSPGETQYF. The J gene is TRBJ2-5, the V gene TRBV6-6; tentative D call: TRBD2 (5 bases). Trimming took off 5 bases at V and 5 bases at J, with 6 bases between the two ends. The CDR3 spans 11 residues. The V gene's germline CDR1 is MNHNY and CDR2 SVGAGI (reference sequence).

The gene calls are TRBV7-2 and TRBJ2-3; D uncertain. V lost 5 bases and J lost 3, with 12 bases in between. The germline CDR1 and CDR2 sequences are SGHTA and FQGNSA. This CDR3 has 14 residues. CDR3 sequence (DNA): TGTGCCAGCAGCCAGTCCCCAGCGACAGATACGCAGTATTTT. It is translated as CASSQSPATDTQYF.

The chain combines TRBV18 with TRBJ2-3, with unresolved D. The CDR3 spans 15 residues. Germline V gene data show CDR1 as KGHSH and CDR2 as LQKENI. The V end was cut by 1 base, the J end by 6 bases, with 14 bases between. For the CDR3, the DNA is TGTGCCAGCTCACCACAAAGGATAGGGCTCGATACGCAGTATTTT. Protein product: CASSPQRIGLDTQYF.

In its sample, this clone was seen once. This chain joins TRBV11-1 and TRBJ2-5; D gene uncertain. Trimming took off 3 bases at V and 6 bases at J, with 20 bases between the two ends. Germline lookup yields CDR1 SGHAT and CDR2 FQDESV (reference sequence). The CDR3 sequence is 16 residues long. This CDR3 reads CASSFNFWSAEKTQYF. In nucleotides, the CDR3 is TGTGCCAGCAGCTTTAATTTTTGGTCTGCTGAAAAGACCCAGTACTTC.

The chain joins TRBV6-6 to TRBJ1-2; D not resolved. This CDR3 region has 14 residues. Trimming pared 0 bases from V and 3 bases from J, leaving 8 bases between. Germline V gene data show CDR1 as MNHNY and CDR2 as SVGAGI (reference sequence). DNA for the CDR3: TGTGCCAGCAGTTACTCGAGCAGGTACTATGGCTACACCTTC. Translated: CASSYSSRYYGYTF.

This rearrangement joins TRBV28 to TRBJ2-7; D not resolved. This CDR3 is 12 amino acids long. The germline V and J ends were trimmed by 7 bases and 0 bases, with 7 bases remaining between them. The germline CDR1 and CDR2 sequences are MDHEN and SYDVKM. The CDR3 DNA reads TGTGCCAGCAAAGATTACTCCTACGAGCAGTACTTC. It translates to CASKDYSYEQYF.

This sequence joins TRBV28 and TRBJ2-2; no firm D call. Germline CDR1 is MDHEN and CDR2 is SYDVKM. With 10 bases removed from V and 4 bases from J, the gap between germline ends came to 10 bases. The CDR3 has 12 residues. Here the CDR3 DNA reads TGTGCCACCCTCCCGAGCACCGGGGAGCTGTTTTTT. It codes for CATLPSTGELFF.

This clone was detected a few times. V usage is TRBV27 and J usage is TRBJ2-5; D gene ambiguous. The CDR3 extends over 13 amino acids. CDR1 and CDR2 from the germline V gene are MNHEY and SMNVEV (reference sequence). Trimming shortened V by 6 bases and J by 5 bases, and 13 bases separated the two germline ends. The CDR3 coding sequence is TGTGCCAGCAGCAAGAGTCTCGGGGAGACCCAGTACTTC. Residues: CASSKSLGETQYF.

This chain uses TRBV7-2 with TRBJ2-5; D unresolved. This CDR3 contains 12 residues. Germline V gene data show CDR1 as SGHTA and CDR2 as FQGNSA. Trimming took off 4 bases at V and 4 bases at J, with 7 bases between the two ends. In DNA form, the CDR3 reads TGTGCCAGCAGCTACCCGAGAGAGACCCAGTACTTC. Translated, it gives CASSYPRETQYF.